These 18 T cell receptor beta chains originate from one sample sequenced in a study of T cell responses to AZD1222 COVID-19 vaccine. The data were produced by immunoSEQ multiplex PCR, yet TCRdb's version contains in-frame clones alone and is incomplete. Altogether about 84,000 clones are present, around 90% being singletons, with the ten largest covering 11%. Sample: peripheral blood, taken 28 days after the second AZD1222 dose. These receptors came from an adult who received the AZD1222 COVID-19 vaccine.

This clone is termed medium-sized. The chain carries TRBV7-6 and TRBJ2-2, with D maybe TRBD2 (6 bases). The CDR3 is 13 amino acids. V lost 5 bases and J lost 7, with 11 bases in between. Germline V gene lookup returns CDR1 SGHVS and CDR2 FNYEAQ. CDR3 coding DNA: TGTGCCAGCAGCCTAGGGACTGGCGGGGAGCTGTTTTTT. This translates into CASSLGTGGELFF.

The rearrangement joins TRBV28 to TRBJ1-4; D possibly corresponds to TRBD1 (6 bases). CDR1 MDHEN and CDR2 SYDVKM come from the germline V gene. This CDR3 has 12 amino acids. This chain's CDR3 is CAGGSPSEKLFF. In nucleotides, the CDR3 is TGTGCAGGGGGTTCCCCCAGTGAAAAACTGTTTTTT.

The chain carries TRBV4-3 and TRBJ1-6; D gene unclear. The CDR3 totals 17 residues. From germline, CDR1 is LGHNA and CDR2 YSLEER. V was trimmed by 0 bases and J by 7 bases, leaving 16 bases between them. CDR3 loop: CASSQDQASSGNSPLHF. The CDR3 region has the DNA TGCGCCAGCAGCCAAGATCAAGCTAGCTCGGGGAATTCACCCCTCCACTTT.

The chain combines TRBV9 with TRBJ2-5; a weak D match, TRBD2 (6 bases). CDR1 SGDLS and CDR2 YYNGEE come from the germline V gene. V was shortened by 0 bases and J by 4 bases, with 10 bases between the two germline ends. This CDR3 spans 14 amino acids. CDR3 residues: CASSVVGGTETQYF. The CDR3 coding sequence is TGTGCCAGCAGCGTAGTGGGGGGAACAGAGACCCAGTACTTC.

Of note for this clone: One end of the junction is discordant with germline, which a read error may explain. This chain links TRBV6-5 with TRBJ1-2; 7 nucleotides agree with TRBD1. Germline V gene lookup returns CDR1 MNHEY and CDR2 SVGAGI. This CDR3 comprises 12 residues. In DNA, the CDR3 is TGTGCCAGCAGTTACACACACCCCGGGACAGTCTTC. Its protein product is CASSYTHPGTVF.

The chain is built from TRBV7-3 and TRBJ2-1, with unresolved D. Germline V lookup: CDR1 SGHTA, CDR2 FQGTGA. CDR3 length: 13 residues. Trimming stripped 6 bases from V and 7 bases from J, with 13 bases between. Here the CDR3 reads CASRANSRNEQFF. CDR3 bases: TGTGCCAGCAGAGCTAACTCTAGGAATGAGCAGTTCTTC.

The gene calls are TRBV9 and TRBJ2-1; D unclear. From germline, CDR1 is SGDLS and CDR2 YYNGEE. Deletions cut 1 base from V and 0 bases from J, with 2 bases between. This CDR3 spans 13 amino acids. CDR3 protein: CASSVNSYNEQFF. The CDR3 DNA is TGTGCCAGCAGCGTAAACTCCTACAATGAGCAGTTCTTC.

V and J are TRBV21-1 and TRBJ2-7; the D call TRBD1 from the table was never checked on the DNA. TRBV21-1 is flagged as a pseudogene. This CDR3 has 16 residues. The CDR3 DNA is TGTGCCAGCAGCAATCTCCGCCGGACAGGGTGCAACGAGCAGTACTTC. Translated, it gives CASSNLRRTGCNEQYF.

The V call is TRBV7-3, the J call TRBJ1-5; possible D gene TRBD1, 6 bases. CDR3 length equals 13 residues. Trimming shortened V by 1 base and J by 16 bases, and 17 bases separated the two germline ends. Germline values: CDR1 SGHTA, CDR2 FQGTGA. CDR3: CASSLNRGDTEHF. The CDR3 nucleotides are TGTGCCAGCAGCTTAAATAGGGGGGACACGGAACATTTT.

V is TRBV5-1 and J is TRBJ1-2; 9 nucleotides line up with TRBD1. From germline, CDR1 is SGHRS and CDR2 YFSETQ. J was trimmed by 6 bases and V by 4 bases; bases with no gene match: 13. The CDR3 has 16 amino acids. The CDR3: CASSPGTGSSGNGYTF. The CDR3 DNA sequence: TGCGCCAGCAGCCCTGGGACAGGGTCCAGCGGGAATGGCTACACCTTC.

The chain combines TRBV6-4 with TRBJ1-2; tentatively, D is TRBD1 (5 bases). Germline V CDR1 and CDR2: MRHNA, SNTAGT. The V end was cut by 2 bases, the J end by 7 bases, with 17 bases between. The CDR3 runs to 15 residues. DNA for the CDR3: TGTGCCAGCAGTGACGGCCAGGGAATACTCTCTGGCTACACCTTC. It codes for CASSDGQGILSGYTF.

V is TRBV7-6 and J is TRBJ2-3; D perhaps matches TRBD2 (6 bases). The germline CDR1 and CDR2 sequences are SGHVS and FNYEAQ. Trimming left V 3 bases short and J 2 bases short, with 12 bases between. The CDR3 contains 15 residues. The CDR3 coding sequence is TGTGCCAGCAGCTTGACGGGGGAGAACACAGATACGCAGTATTTT. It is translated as CASSLTGENTDTQYF.

In nucleotides, the CDR3 is TGTGCCAGCAGCTCGGAGGGGAACACTGAAGCTTTCTTT. This codes for CASSSEGNTEAFF. J is TRBJ1-1 and V is TRBV7-3; D ambiguous. V lost 4 bases, J lost 1 base, and 7 bases lay in between. CDR3 length: 13 residues. Germline V gene data show CDR1 as SGHTA and CDR2 as FQGTGA.

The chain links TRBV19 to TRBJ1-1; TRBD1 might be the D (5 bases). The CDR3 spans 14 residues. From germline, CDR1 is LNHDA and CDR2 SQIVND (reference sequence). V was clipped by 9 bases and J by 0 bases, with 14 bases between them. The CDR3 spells CASAGNHLNTEAFF. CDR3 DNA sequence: TGTGCCAGCGCAGGGAACCATTTGAACACTGAAGCTTTCTTT.

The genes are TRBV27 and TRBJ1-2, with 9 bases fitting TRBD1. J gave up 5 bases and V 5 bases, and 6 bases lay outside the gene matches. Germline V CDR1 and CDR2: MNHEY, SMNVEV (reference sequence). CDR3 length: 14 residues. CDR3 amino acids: CASSPWGTGYGYTF. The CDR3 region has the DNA TGTGCCAGCAGTCCATGGGGGACAGGGTATGGCTACACCTTC.

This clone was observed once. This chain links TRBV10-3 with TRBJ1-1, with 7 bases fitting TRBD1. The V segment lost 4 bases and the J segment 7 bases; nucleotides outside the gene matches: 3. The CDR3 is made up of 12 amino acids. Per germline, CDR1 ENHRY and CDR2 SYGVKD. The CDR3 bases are TGTGCCATCAGTGGGGACAGTGATGAAGCTTTCTTT. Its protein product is CAISGDSDEAFF.

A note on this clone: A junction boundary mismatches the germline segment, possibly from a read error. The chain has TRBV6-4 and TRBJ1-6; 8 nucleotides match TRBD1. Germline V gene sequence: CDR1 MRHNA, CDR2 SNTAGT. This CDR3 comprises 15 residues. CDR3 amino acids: CASSEGQGWNSPLHF. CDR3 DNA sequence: TGTGCTAGCAGCGAAGGACAGGGTTGGAATTCACCCCTCCACTTT.

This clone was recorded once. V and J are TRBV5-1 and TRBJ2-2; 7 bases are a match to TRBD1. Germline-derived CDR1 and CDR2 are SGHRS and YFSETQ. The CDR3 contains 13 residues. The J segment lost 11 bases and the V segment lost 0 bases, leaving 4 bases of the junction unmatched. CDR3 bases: TGCGCCAGCAGCTTGGTAGGGGGCTTAGAGCTGTTTTTT. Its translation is CASSLVGGLELFF.